This TCR beta chain originates from a study of shared clonotypes between healthy human individuals. Study-level results: Naive subsets generally exceeded memory subsets in estimated richness. What limited the represented genetic and exposure-history diversity was the small number of donors. Against clonotypes common to all four donors, non-shared ones had lower generation probabilities.

As for this clone: Antigen: not known.

CD8 cells classed as naive were CD45RO-negative and positively selected for CCR7, excluding terminally differentiated effector memory CD45RA+ cells. Those who donated were healthy HIV-negative adults, with no recent acute infections or vaccinations reported. Only in-frame clones appear in the TCRdb table, and some are missing; sequencing was by immunoSEQ multiplex PCR. The data hold some 2 million clones, with about 95% observed a single time. Source material: naive CD8+ T cells sorted from blood. This clonotype was sampled from a young man in good health.

CDR3 residues: CASSLLRAEAFF. The CDR3 DNA reads TGTGCCAGCAGTTTACTAAGGGCTGAAGCTTTCTTT. V and J are TRBV28 and TRBJ1-1; D is undetermined. CDR3 length: 12 amino acids. V was cut by 2 bases and J by 6 bases, with 7 bases left in between. Germline values: CDR1 MDHEN, CDR2 SYDVKM. Combining the CDR3 with reference TRBV28 and TRBJ1-1 gives the whole variable domain DVKVTQSSRYLVKRTGEKVFLECVQDMDHENMFWYRQDPGLGLRLIYFSYDVKMKEKGDIPEGYSVSREKKERFSLILESASTNQTSMYLCASSLLRAEAFFGQGTRLTVV.